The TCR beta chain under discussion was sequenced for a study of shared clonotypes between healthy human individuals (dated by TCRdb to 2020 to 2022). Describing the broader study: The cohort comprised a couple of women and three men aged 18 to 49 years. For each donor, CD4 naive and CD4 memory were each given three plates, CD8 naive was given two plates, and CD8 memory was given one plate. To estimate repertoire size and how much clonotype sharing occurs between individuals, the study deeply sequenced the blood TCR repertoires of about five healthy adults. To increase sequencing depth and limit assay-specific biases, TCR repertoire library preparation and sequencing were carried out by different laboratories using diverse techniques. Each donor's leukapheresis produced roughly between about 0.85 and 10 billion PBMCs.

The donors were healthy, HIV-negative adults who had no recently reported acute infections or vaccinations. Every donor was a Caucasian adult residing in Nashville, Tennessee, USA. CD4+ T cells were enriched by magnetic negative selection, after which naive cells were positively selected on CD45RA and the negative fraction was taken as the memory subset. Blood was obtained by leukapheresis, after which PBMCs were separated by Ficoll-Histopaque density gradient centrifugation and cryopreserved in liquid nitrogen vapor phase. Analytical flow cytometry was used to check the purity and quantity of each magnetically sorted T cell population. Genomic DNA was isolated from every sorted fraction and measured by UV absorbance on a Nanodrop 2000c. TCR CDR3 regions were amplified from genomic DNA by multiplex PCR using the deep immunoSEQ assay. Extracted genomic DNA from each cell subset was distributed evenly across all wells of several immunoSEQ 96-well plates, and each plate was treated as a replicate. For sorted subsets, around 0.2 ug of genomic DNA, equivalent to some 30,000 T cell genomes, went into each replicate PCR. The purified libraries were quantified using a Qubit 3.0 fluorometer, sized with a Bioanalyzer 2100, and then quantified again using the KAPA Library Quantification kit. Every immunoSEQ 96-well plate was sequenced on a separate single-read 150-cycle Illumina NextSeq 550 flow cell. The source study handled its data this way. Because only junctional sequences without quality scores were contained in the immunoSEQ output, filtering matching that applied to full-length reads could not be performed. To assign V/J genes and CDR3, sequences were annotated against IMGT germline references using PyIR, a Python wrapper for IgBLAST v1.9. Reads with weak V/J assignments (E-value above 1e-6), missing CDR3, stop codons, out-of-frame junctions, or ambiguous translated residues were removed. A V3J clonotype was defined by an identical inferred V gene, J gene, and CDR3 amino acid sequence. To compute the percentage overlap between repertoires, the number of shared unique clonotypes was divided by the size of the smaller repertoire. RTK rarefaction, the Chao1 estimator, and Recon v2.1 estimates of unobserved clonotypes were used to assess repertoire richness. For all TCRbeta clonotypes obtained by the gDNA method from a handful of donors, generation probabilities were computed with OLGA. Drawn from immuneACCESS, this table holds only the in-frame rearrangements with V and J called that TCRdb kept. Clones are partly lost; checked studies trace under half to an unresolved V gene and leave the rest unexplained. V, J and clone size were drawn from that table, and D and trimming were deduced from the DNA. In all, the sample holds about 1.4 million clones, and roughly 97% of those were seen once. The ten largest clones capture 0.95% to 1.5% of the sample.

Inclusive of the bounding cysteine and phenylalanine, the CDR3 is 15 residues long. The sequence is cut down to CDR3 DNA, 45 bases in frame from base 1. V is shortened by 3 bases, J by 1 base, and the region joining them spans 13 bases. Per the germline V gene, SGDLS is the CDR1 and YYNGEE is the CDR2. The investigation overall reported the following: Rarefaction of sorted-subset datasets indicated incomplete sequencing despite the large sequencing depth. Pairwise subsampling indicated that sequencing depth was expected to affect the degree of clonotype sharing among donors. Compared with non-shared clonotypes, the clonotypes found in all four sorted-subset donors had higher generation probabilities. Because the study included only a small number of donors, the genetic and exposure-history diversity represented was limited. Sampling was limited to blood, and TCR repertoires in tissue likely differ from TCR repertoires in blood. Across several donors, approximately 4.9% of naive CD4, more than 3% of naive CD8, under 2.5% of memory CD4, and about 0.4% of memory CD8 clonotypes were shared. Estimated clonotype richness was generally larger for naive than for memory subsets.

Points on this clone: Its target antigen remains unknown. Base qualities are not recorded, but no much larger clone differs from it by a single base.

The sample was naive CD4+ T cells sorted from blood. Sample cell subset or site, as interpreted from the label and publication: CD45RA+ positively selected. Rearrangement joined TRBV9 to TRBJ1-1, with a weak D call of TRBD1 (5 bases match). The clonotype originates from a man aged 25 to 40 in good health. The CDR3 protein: CASSASSGPNTEAFF. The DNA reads TGTGCCAGCAGCGCCTCTTCGGGACCGAACACTGAAGCTTTCTTT.